The 6 T cell receptor beta chains presented below share a single source sample, sequenced in a study of cytomegalovirus exposure and HLA in healthy donors. The data were produced by immunoSEQ multiplex PCR, yet TCRdb's version contains in-frame clones alone and is incomplete. Among about 98,000 clones listed, around 90% were seen once. Material: PBMCs. The receptors come from a woman aged 30 to 39 in good health and CMV-seronegative.

The chain couples TRBV14 to TRBJ2-5; TRBD1 is a possible D gene (6 bases). V was pared by 4 bases and J by 5 bases, with 11 bases between. The CDR3 totals 13 residues. The germline V gene has CDR1 SGHDN and CDR2 FVKESK. The CDR3 region is CASSPPGVETQYF. The CDR3 DNA sequence: TGTGCCAGCAGCCCTCCAGGGGTTGAGACCCAGTACTTC.

This rearrangement joins TRBV7-8 to TRBJ1-5; TRBD1 is a possible D gene (6 bases). The ends were cut back, 5 bases at V and 5 bases at J, with 16 bases in the middle. The CDR3 is made up of 15 amino acids. Per the germline V gene, CDR1 is SGHVS and CDR2 is FQNEAQ. In nucleotides, the CDR3 is TGTGCCAGCAGCCAACTCGACAGGTGGGATCAGCCCCAGCATTTT. Protein product: CASSQLDRWDQPQHF.

This sequence joins TRBV10-3 and TRBJ2-5; TRBD1 aligns across 7 bases. Losses at the gene ends were 6 bases for V and 5 bases for J; bases not matched to a gene: 6. The CDR3 covers 13 residues. Germline V gives CDR1 ENHRY, CDR2 SYGVKD. For the CDR3, the DNA is TGTGCCATCAGCTATTTGACAGGGGAGACCCAGTACTTC. The encoded protein is CAISYLTGETQYF.

The CDR3 spells CASSELPQGGYEQYF. CDR3 in DNA: TGTGCCAGCAGCGAACTTCCGCAAGGGGGCTACGAGCAGTACTTC. The V call is TRBV6-1, the J call TRBJ2-7, with D perhaps matching TRBD1 (6 bases). The CDR3 totals 15 residues. Trimming shortened V by 6 bases and J by 3 bases, and 18 bases separated the two germline ends. Looked up from germline, CDR1 is MNHNS and CDR2 is SASEGT.

The chain combines TRBV7-2 with TRBJ2-5, with D unresolved. V was trimmed by 4 bases and J by 5 bases, leaving 8 bases between them. The CDR3 runs to 12 residues. Germline-derived CDR1 and CDR2 are SGHTA and FQGNSA. CDR3 in DNA: TGTGCCAGCAGCTCGCCCCGGGAGACCCAGTACTTC. Amino acid sequence: CASSSPRETQYF.

The V gene is TRBV28, the J gene TRBJ1-1; 7 nucleotides match TRBD1. This CDR3 region has 14 residues. Germline V CDR1 and CDR2: MDHEN, SYDVKM. V was clipped by 5 bases and J by 1 base; unmatched bases: 4. The CDR3, as DNA: TGTGCCAGCAGTGCCGGGACAGCGAACACTGAAGCTTTCTTT. Its translation is CASSAGTANTEAFF.